Below, one T cell receptor (beta chain) is given with its context. The data were obtained in a study of T cells in Graves' hyperthyroidism and ophthalmopathy. Regions amplified from RNA transcripts were the TCR beta CDR3 regions. The HTBI primer set served for first-round RT-PCR of the TCR CDR3. TCRdb passed the multiplex PCR reads through MiXCR, listing each CDR3 protein once. The table has about 640,000 distinct CDR3 sequences, less than 25% seen once. V trimming: 0 bases; J trimming: 5 bases; junction bases outside the gene matches: 8. Germline lookup yields CDR1 SGDLS and CDR2 YYNGEE. The CDR3 totals 16 residues.

The specimen was blood. The V call is TRBV9, the J call TRBJ2-7, with TRBD2 identical over 10 bases. The clonotype comes from a man younger than 45 with Graves' ophthalmopathy. The CDR3 region is CASSVAVTGTSDEQYF. In DNA, the CDR3 is TGTGCCAGCAGCGTAGCTGTAACCGGGACTAGCGACGAGCAGTACTTC. The entire variable domain, with the rest obtained from reference TRBV9 and TRBJ2-7, is as follows: DSGVTQTPKHLITATGQRVTLRCSPRSGDLSVYWYQQSLDQGLQFLIQYYNGEERAKGNILERFSAQQFPDLHSELNLSSLELGDSALYFCASSVAVTGTSDEQYFGPGTRLTVT.